The rows below give T cell receptor beta chains drawn from one sample of a study of T cell responses to AZD1222 COVID-19 vaccine. Using immunoSEQ multiplex PCR, the repertoire was profiled, and TCRdb retains in-frame clones only, with some absent. This sample has roughly 100,000 clones, with less than 95% found just once. The sample here was peripheral blood, taken on day 0 of AZD1222 vaccination. The receptors here all came from an adult in good health. Each CDR3 is given with its conserved first and last residue. The D gene is left open where the match is weak. Expanded clones are given a class, and other clones once, few, many or no size at all.

- | TRBJ1-3 | - | TRBV5-1 | CASSAGTVSGNTIYF | TGCGCCAGCAGCGCAGGGACGGTCTCTGGAAACACCATATATTTT
- | TRBJ1-1 | - | TRBV28 | CASSHRVAGYTEAFF | TGTGCCAGCTCCCACAGGGTGGCGGGGTACACTGAAGCTTTCTTT
- | TRBJ1-4 | - | TRBV6-5 | CASSFIGKNEKLFF | TGTGCCAGCAGTTTTATAGGGAAAAATGAAAAACTGTTTTTT
- | TRBJ1-1 | - | TRBV29-1 | CSVVEGANTEAFF | TGCAGCGTTGTCGAAGGGGCTAACACTGAAGCTTTCTTT
- | TRBJ2-3 | TRBD2 | TRBV30 | CAWSTPERGDTNTQYF | TGTGCCTGGAGTACCCCCGAGCGGGGGGATACTAATACGCAGTATTTT
- | TRBJ2-1 | TRBD2 | TRBV7-3 | CASSLGGTSGGWSSYNEQFF | TGTGCCAGCAGCTTAGGCGGGACTAGCGGGGGTTGGAGCTCCTACAATGAGCAGTTCTTC
- | TRBJ1-5 | - | TRBV4-1 | CASSQDRVRQPQHF | TGCGCCAGCAGCCAAGACAGGGTGAGGCAGCCCCAGCATTTT
- | TRBJ2-5 | - | TRBV2 | CASSGAAETQYF | TGTGCCAGCAGTGGGGCAGCGGAGACCCAGTACTTC
- | TRBJ1-2 | TRBD1 | TRBV5-6 | CASSPMGIGQAANYGYTF | TGTGCCAGCAGCCCCATGGGTATAGGACAGGCCGCTAACTATGGCTACACCTTC
- | TRBJ1-3 | - | TRBV5-6 | CASTSPQDYTIYF | TGTGCCAGCACATCCCCTCAGGACTATACCATATATTTT
- | TRBJ1-2 | - | TRBV6-2/TRBV6-3 | CASSSSYSSDSRYYGYTF | TGTGCCAGCAGTTCCTCATACTCCTCGGACAGCCGTTACTATGGCTACACCTTC
- | TRBJ1-5 | TRBD1 | TRBV30 | CAWGGQGGQPQHF | TGTGCCTGGGGGGGACAGGGAGGTCAGCCCCAGCATTTT
- | TRBJ2-2 | - | TRBV5-4 | CASSTWGTGELFF | TGTGCCAGCAGCACTTGGGGGACCGGGGAGCTGTTTTTT
- | TRBJ1-1 | - | TRBV7-2 | CASSSGRLNTEAFF | TGTGCCAGCAGCTCAGGTCGGTTGAACACTGAAGCTTTCTTT
- | TRBJ1-5 | - | TRBV30 | CAWSNGARSNQPQHF | TGTGCCTGGAGTAACGGTGCACGAAGCAATCAGCCCCAGCATTTT
few | TRBJ1-1 | - | TRBV19 | CASSAGIRTEAFF | TGTGCCAGTAGTGCAGGGATTCGTACTGAAGCTTTCTTT
- | TRBJ2-1 | TRBD2 | TRBV4-1 | CASSQPTSGGSYEQFF | TGCGCCAGCAGCCAACCCACGAGCGGGGGCTCTTATGAGCAGTTCTTC
- | TRBJ2-1 | - | TRBV9 | CASSVDVGTYNEQFF | TGTGCCAGCAGCGTAGACGTGGGCACATACAATGAGCAGTTCTTC
- | TRBJ2-2 | - | TRBV7-6 | CASSLRGGGTGELFF | TGTGCCAGCAGCTTACGAGGGGGAGGCACCGGGGAGCTGTTTTTT
- | TRBJ1-1 | - | TRBV6-5 | CASRQNVVKGFRAFF | TGTGCCAGCAGGCAAAATGTTGTTAAGGGCTTTCGGGCTTTCTTT
- | TRBJ2-7 | - | TRBV6-4 | CASSPVGLWVSEQYF | TGTGCCAGCAGCCCCGTAGGGTTATGGGTATCCGAGCAGTACTTC
- | TRBJ1-1 | - | TRBV11-3 | CASSLGLGEAFF | TGTGCCAGCAGCTTAGGTCTGGGTGAAGCTTTCTTT
- | TRBJ1-1 | - | TRBV7-3 | CASSSVPSTEAFF | TGTGCCAGCAGCTCGGTTCCCTCCACTGAAGCTTTCTTT
- | TRBJ1-2 | - | TRBV7-2 | CASSPGRIPNYGYTF | TGTGCCAGCAGCCCGGGACGAATTCCTAACTATGGCTACACCTTC
- | TRBJ2-7 | - | TRBV28 | CASSLWGSEDEQYF | TGTGCCAGCAGTTTATGGGGGTCGGAGGACGAGCAGTACTTC
- | TRBJ2-1 | - | TRBV12-3/TRBV12-4 | CASSLEVEQFF | TGTGCCAGCAGTTTAGAGGTTGAGCAGTTCTTC
- | TRBJ1-6 | - | TRBV30 | CAWSPGQLGSPLHF | TGTGCCTGGAGTCCAGGACAGCTTGGCTCACCCCTCCACTTT
- | TRBJ1-5 | - | TRBV3-1/TRBV3-2 | CASSQDVNQPQHF | TGTGCCAGCAGCCAAGATGTCAATCAGCCCCAGCATTTT
- | TRBJ2-1 | TRBD1 | TRBV28 | CASSPAGTGNSYNEQFF | TGTGCCAGCAGCCCCGCCGGGACAGGGAACTCCTACAATGAGCAGTTCTTC
- | TRBJ2-1 | TRBD2 | TRBV6-5 | CASRGRGGIEQFF | TGTGCCAGCAGAGGGCGGGGGGGCATTGAGCAGTTCTTC
- | TRBJ1-1 | - | TRBV6-4 | CASSDLPYFGTEAFF | TGTGCCAGCAGTGACCTGCCTTACTTCGGCACTGAAGCTTTCTTT
once | TRBJ1-5 | TRBD1 | TRBV29-1 | CSVVLTGLGSNQPQHF | TGCAGCGTGGTATTGACAGGGTTGGGGAGCAATCAGCCCCAGCATTTT
- | TRBJ2-1 | - | TRBV5-1 | CASSSLAVNEQFF | TGCGCCAGCAGCTCACTGGCGGTCAATGAGCAGTTCTTC
- | TRBJ1-2 | - | TRBV12-3/TRBV12-4 | CASSHAQNYGYTF | TGTGCCAGCAGTCATGCCCAGAACTATGGCTACACCTTC
- | TRBJ1-1 | - | TRBV5-1 | CASSLGTLNTEAFF | TGCGCCAGCAGCTTGGGGACATTGAACACTGAAGCTTTCTTT
- | TRBJ2-3 | - | TRBV6-5 | CASSPGAGASDTQYF | TGTGCCAGCAGTCCCGGGGCGGGGGCGTCAGATACGCAGTATTTT
- | TRBJ1-3 | TRBD1 | TRBV5-4 | CASSLWGQVHTIYF | TGTGCCAGCAGCTTGTGGGGACAGGTACACACCATATATTTT
- | TRBJ2-1 | TRBD1 | TRBV9 | CASSVTTGASEQFF | TGTGCCAGCAGCGTAACTACAGGGGCGAGTGAGCAGTTCTTC
- | TRBJ1-2 | - | TRBV6-5 | CASSYLGGSNNYGYTF | TGTGCCAGCAGTTACCTCGGGGGCTCTAATAACTATGGCTACACCTTC
- | TRBJ1-2 | - | TRBV21-1 | CASSKARQINSIYTF | TGTGCCAGCAGCAAAGCGCGACAAATAAACTCTATCTACACCTTC
- | TRBJ2-7 | TRBD1 | TRBV7-8 | CASSSGQGGSDEQYF | TGTGCCAGCAGCTCGGGACAGGGAGGAAGTGACGAGCAGTACTTC
- | TRBJ1-2 | - | TRBV21-1 | CASREAGENLPNYGYTF | TGTGCCAGCAGGGAGGCAGGGGAGAATTTACCTAACTATGGCTACACCTTC
- | TRBJ2-1 | - | TRBV5-4 | CASKSGDTVYNEQFF | TGTGCCAGCAAGAGTGGGGACACCGTATACAATGAGCAGTTCTTC
- | TRBJ2-1 | - | TRBV9 | CASSVLAGATLSSYNEQFF | TGTGCCAGCAGCGTTCTGGCGGGGGCGACCCTAAGCTCCTACAATGAGCAGTTCTTC
once | TRBJ1-2 | TRBD1 | TRBV28 | CASSLWSGRGQFYGYTF | TGTGCCAGCAGTTTATGGAGCGGCAGGGGGCAATTCTATGGCTACACCTTC
- | TRBJ2-1 | - | TRBV6-6 | CASSYGDNEQFF | TGTGCCAGCAGTTATGGCGACAATGAGCAGTTCTTC
- | TRBJ1-5 | - | TRBV19 | CASSMWQGRGPQHF | TGTGCCAGTAGTATGTGGCAGGGCCGAGGGCCCCAGCATTTT
- | TRBJ2-3 | TRBD2 | TRBV18 | CASSPQTSGASDTQYF | TGTGCCAGCTCACCTCAGACTAGCGGGGCATCAGATACGCAGTATTTT
- | TRBJ2-3 | - | TRBV7-8 | CASSLAGENTQYF | TGTGCCAGCAGCTTAGCGGGAGAGAATACGCAGTATTTT
- | TRBJ2-1 | - | TRBV29-1 | CSVFSSYNEQFF | TGCAGCGTCTTTAGCTCCTACAATGAGCAGTTCTTC
- | TRBJ1-4 | - | TRBV3-1/TRBV3-2 | CASSQGGATNEKLFF | TGTGCCAGCAGCCAAGGTGGGGCTACTAATGAAAAACTGTTTTTT
- | TRBJ2-1 | TRBD2 | TRBV11-1 | CASSASGTPSNEQFF | TGTGCCAGCAGCGCTAGCGGGACGCCTTCCAATGAGCAGTTCTTC
- | TRBJ1-5 | - | TRBV12-3/TRBV12-4 | CASSFWPTEPQHF | TGTGCCAGCAGTTTCTGGCCAACAGAGCCCCAGCATTTT
- | TRBJ1-1 | - | TRBV5-1 | CASSLTGLNTEAFF | TGCGCCAGCAGCTTGACGGGCCTGAACACTGAAGCTTTCTTT
few | TRBJ1-2 | TRBD1 | TRBV9 | CASSEGQSYYGYTF | TGTGCCAGCAGCGAGGGACAGTCATACTATGGCTACACCTTC